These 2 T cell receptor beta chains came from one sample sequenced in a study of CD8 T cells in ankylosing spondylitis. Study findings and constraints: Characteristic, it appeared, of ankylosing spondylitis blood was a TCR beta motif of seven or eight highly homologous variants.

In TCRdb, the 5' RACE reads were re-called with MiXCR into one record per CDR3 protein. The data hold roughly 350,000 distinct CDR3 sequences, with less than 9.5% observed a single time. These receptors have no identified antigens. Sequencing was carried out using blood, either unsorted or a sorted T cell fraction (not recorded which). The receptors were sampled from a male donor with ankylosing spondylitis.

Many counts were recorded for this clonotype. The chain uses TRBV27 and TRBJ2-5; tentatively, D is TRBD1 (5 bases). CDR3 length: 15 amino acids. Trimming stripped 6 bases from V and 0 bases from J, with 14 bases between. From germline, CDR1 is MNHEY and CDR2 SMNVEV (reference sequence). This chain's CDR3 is CASRGAGQYQETQYF. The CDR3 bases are TGTGCCAGCAGGGGTGCAGGGCAGTACCAAGAGACCCAGTACTTC.

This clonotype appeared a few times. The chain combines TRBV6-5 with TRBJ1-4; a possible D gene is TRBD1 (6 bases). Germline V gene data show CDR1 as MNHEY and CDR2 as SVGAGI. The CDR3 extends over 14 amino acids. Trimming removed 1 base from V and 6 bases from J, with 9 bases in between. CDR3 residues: CASSYFRGDEKLFF. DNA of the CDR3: TGTGCCAGCAGTTACTTCAGGGGCGATGAAAAACTGTTTTTT.